Shown below are 21 T cell receptor beta chains from a single sample sequenced in a study of Ad26.COV2.S vaccination and SARS-CoV-2 variants. Treatment here: some 20 received Ad26.COV2.S at low or high dose, single or two shots; about 5 received placebo; per-sample allocation not given. Collection of samples fell on day 63 after the first vaccine or placebo injection. Using immunoSEQ multiplex PCR, the repertoire was profiled, and TCRdb retains in-frame clones only, with some absent. The table has roughly 400,000 clones, approximately 91% seen once; the top ten hold approximately 1.9%. The material was peripheral blood, obtained in a trial of Ad26.COV2.S vaccine versus placebo. The source of these receptors is a person aged 18-60 years who received the Ad26.COV2.S COVID-19 vaccine or a placebo.

The rearrangement joins TRBV2 to TRBJ2-7, with D possibly TRBD1 on 7 matching bases. V was pared by 7 bases and J by 0 bases, with 13 bases between. CDR1 and CDR2 from the germline V gene are SNHLY and FYNNEI. This CDR3 contains 14 residues. The chain's CDR3 is CASKQGGHSYEQYF. CDR3 DNA: TGTGCCAGCAAGCAGGGGGGTCACTCCTACGAGCAGTACTTC.

The chain couples TRBV12-3 or TRBV12-4 to TRBJ1-1; D is perhaps TRBD1 (6 bases). The CDR3 has 13 amino acids. With 6 bases removed from V and 5 bases from J, the gap between germline ends came to 13 bases. The CDR3 loop is CASRRGSGTEAFF. Here the CDR3 DNA reads TGTGCCAGCAGAAGGGGGAGTGGAACTGAAGCTTTCTTT.

This sequence joins TRBV19 and TRBJ2-3; no definite D call. Germline V gives CDR1 LNHDA, CDR2 SQIVND (reference sequence). V lost 7 bases and J 0 bases, leaving 11 bases between the germline ends. The CDR3 is 14 residues long. The CDR3 DNA reads TGTGCCAGTAATTTTGCATCTAGCACAGATACGCAGTATTTT. Protein product: CASNFASSTDTQYF.

The genes are TRBV28 and TRBJ1-1; no clear D gene. The CDR3 contains 15 residues. Germline CDR1 and CDR2: MDHEN and SYDVKM. V lost 8 bases and J lost 3, with 19 bases in between. CDR3 coding DNA: TGTGCCAGCTGGGAGGGTAGGAGTCGGTACACTGAAGCTTTCTTT. This translates into CASWEGRSRYTEAFF. Variable domain in full (rest from reference TRBV28 and TRBJ1-1): DVKVTQSSRYLVKRTGEKVFLECVQDMDHENMFWYRQDPGLGLRLIYFSYDVKMKEKGDIPEGYSVSREKKERFSLILESASTNQTSMYLCASWEGRSRYTEAFFGQGTRLTVV.

CDR3 region: CASSLYATNEKLFF. The CDR3 DNA sequence: TGTGCCAGCAGTTTATATGCAACTAATGAAAAACTGTTTTTT. This chain connects TRBV28 to TRBJ1-4; D ambiguous. CDR3 length: 14 amino acids. The V and J ends lost 1 base and 0 bases respectively, with 3 bases between them. Germline lookup yields CDR1 MDHEN and CDR2 SYDVKM.

The genes are TRBV10-3 and TRBJ1-2, with a tentative D call TRBD1 (5 bases). CDR3 length: 12 residues. The germline CDR1 and CDR2 sequences are ENHRY and SYGVKD. V dropped 5 bases and J dropped 7 bases, with 11 bases sitting between them. DNA of the CDR3: TGTGCCATCAGTCCTCGGGGGGGTGGCTACACCTTC. This gives the protein CAISPRGGGYTF.

The chain joins TRBV2 to TRBJ2-5; D may be TRBD2 (6 bases). V lost 8 bases and J lost 0, with 7 bases in between. The V gene's germline CDR1 is SNHLY and CDR2 FYNNEI. CDR3 length: 12 residues. CDR3 sequence reads: CASVADQETQYF. CDR3 DNA: TGTGCCAGCGTAGCGGACCAAGAGACCCAGTACTTC. Full variable domain (rest looked up from reference TRBV2 and TRBJ2-5): EPEVTQTPSHQVTQMGQEVILRCVPISNHLYFYWYRQILGQKVEFLVSFYNNEISEKSEIFDDQFSVERPDGSNFTLKIRSTKLEDSAMYFCASVADQETQYFGPGTRLLVL.

The chain couples TRBV7-9 to TRBJ2-7, with D maybe TRBD2 (5 bases). The CDR3 loop spans 14 amino acids. Germline-derived CDR1 and CDR2 are SEHNR and FQNEAQ (reference sequence). Trimming stripped 5 bases from V and 2 bases from J, with 13 bases between. In DNA form, the CDR3 reads TGTGCCAGCAGCCCTGACCCCGGGACCTACGAGCAGTACTTC. Translation: CASSPDPGTYEQYF.

The V call is TRBV5-8, the J call TRBJ1-1; 7 bases align to TRBD1. Trimming cost V 3 bases and J 1 base; bases outside gene matches: 3. Per germline, CDR1 SGHTS and CDR2 YDEGEE. The CDR3 has 14 residues. CDR3 sequence (DNA): TGTGCCAGCAGCTGGGGACAGACGAACACTGAAGCTTTCTTT. The encoded protein is CASSWGQTNTEAFF.

This clone has a single count. The chain is built from TRBV2 and TRBJ1-2; tentatively, D is TRBD1 (5 bases). Trimming shortened V by 7 bases and J by 7 bases, and 16 bases separated the two germline ends. Per the germline V gene, CDR1 is SNHLY and CDR2 is FYNNEI. The CDR3 totals 13 residues. The CDR3 reads CASTRDGGSGYTF. CDR3 nucleotide sequence: TGTGCCAGCACCAGGGACGGTGGGTCTGGCTACACCTTC.

The chain joins TRBV4-2 to TRBJ2-6, with a weak D call TRBD1 (5 bases). Germline V gives CDR1 LGHNA, CDR2 YNFKEQ. This CDR3 is built from 16 residues. Trimming left V 1 base short and J 4 bases short, with 11 bases between. The chain's CDR3 is CASSQVPGWGANVLTF. The CDR3 DNA is TGTGCCAGCAGCCAAGTACCAGGGTGGGGGGCCAACGTCCTGACTTTC.

This chain links TRBV28 with TRBJ1-1, with a weak D call TRBD1 (5 bases). V lost 5 bases and J lost 5, with 15 bases in between. CDR1 and CDR2 from the germline V gene are MDHEN and SYDVKM. This CDR3 contains 14 residues. The CDR3 loop is CASSLQDGRTEAFF. The CDR3 nucleotides are TGTGCCAGCAGTCTACAGGATGGAAGGACTGAAGCTTTCTTT.

The chain employs TRBV11-3 and TRBJ2-1; no clear D. CDR3 length equals 14 residues. Trimming took off 0 bases at V and 6 bases at J, with 9 bases between the two ends. CDR1 and CDR2 (germline): SGHNT, YENEEA. The CDR3 sequence: CASSLETGSNEQFF. As DNA, the CDR3 is TGTGCCAGCAGCTTAGAGACGGGCAGCAATGAGCAGTTCTTC. Complete variable domain (other parts from reference TRBV11-3 and TRBJ2-1): EAGVVQSPRYKIIEKKQPVAFWCNPISGHNTLYWYLQNLGQGPELLIRYENEEAVDDSQLPKDRFSAERLKGVDSTLKIQPAELGDSAVYLCASSLETGSNEQFFGPGTRLTVL.

This clone is a singleton in its sample. V usage is TRBV7-3 and J usage is TRBJ2-7; D gene unclear. Germline V gene sequence: CDR1 SGHTA, CDR2 FQGTGA. V was cut by 2 bases and J by 4 bases, with 9 bases left in between. The CDR3 is 13 amino acids. The CDR3 is CASSLGPKYEQYF. Written as DNA, the CDR3 is TGTGCCAGCAGCTTAGGTCCTAAGTACGAGCAGTACTTC. The full variable domain, rest sourced from reference TRBV7-3 and TRBJ2-7, is GAGVSQTPSNKVTEKGKYVELRCDPISGHTALYWYRQSLGQGPEFLIYFQGTGAADDSGLPNDRFFAVRPEGSVSTLKIQRTERGDSAVYLCASSLGPKYEQYFGPGTRLTVT.

The chain joins TRBV5-4 to TRBJ2-1, with 7 bases fitting TRBD2. CDR3 size: 14 residues. With 0 bases clipped from V and 7 bases from J, the junction kept 4 bases outside the gene matches. Germline V gene sequence: CDR1 SGHNT, CDR2 YYREEE (reference sequence). CDR3 loop: CASSLELAQNEQFF. For the CDR3, the DNA is TGTGCCAGCAGCTTGGAACTAGCGCAAAATGAGCAGTTCTTC.

The CDR3 coding sequence is TGTGCCAGCAGTTTCAGGGCCTACGAGCAGTACTTC. Translating it yields CASSFRAYEQYF. The chain recombines TRBV2 with TRBJ2-7; D might be TRBD1 (5 bases). Germline V gene lookup returns CDR1 SNHLY and CDR2 FYNNEI. V lost 5 bases and J 2 bases, leaving 7 bases between the germline ends. The CDR3 has 12 residues.

The chain is built from TRBV11-2 and TRBJ2-1; TRBD2 matches 8 bases. The germline V gene has CDR1 SGHAT and CDR2 FQNNGV. The CDR3 is 17 residues long. V was pared by 4 bases and J by 4 bases, with 12 bases of the junction left unmatched. The CDR3 DNA sequence: TGTGCCAGCAGCTCGCCACTAGCGGCCCTCGGTTACAATGAGCAGTTCTTC. Translated, it gives CASSSPLAALGYNEQFF.

This chain's CDR3 is CATRGQETQYF. The DNA for the CDR3 is TGTGCCACCCGAGGTCAAGAGACCCAGTACTTC. The rearrangement links TRBV10-3 to TRBJ2-5; D is undetermined. The CDR3 consists of 11 residues. Trimming took off 10 bases at V and 2 bases at J, with 8 bases between the two ends. The germline V gene encodes CDR1 ENHRY and CDR2 SYGVKD.

This sequence joins TRBV13 and TRBJ1-3; D uncertain. The V end lost 2 bases, the J end lost 8 bases, and 10 bases lay between the germline ends. The CDR3 totals 13 residues. Germline CDR1 is PRHDT and CDR2 is FYEKMQ (reference sequence). This chain's CDR3 is CASSLRVGYTIYF. CDR3 sequence (DNA): TGTGCCAGCAGCTTACGAGTGGGATACACCATATATTTT.

V is TRBV29-1 and J is TRBJ2-1; maybe TRBD2 (6 bases). The germline CDR1 and CDR2 sequences are SQVTM and ANQGSEA. Deletions cut 4 bases from V and 0 bases from J, with 13 bases between. CDR3 length equals 15 residues. The CDR3 DNA reads as TGCAGCGTTGTTAGGCGGGGACGCTCCTACAATGAGCAGTTCTTC. As protein: CSVVRRGRSYNEQFF.

In this sample, this clone turned up once. CDR3 DNA: TGTGCCAGCAGCTTGGGGGCGGGAGACACAGATACGCAGTATTTT. Encoded protein: CASSLGAGDTDTQYF. The J gene is TRBJ2-3, the V gene TRBV5-5, with 7 bases identical to TRBD2. Germline V gene data show CDR1 as SGHKS and CDR2 as YYEKEE (reference sequence). This CDR3 has 15 residues. The V segment lost 0 bases and the J segment 2 bases; nucleotides outside the gene matches: 3.